These T cell receptor beta chains were read from a single sample in a study of human T cells and chemical hapten exposure. TCRdb used MiXCR to reprocess the RACE reads, holding one entry per CDR3 protein. This table has around 300,000 distinct CDR3 sequences, about 7% appearing once. This material consisted of whole blood, taken in connection with sensitization to the hapten diphenylcyclopropenone (DPC). Receptors were obtained from a woman in her late teens or twenties with alopecia areata. Some clones in this sample may be carry-over from other donors' samples. Each CDR3 is given with its conserved first and last residue. Fields, in order: CDR3 protein, CDR3 DNA, clone size, V gene, J gene, D gene. A D gene is named only where the DNA matches it firmly. Rows may omit the clone size; those that give it use once, few, many or a size class.

CASSPTSYGFTDTQYF	TGTGCCAGCAGCCCGACCAGTTATGGGTTCACAGATACGCAGTATTTT	many	TRBV6-5	TRBJ2-3	-
CASSEADTDTQYF	TGTGCCAGCAGTGAGGCAGACACAGATACGCAGTATTTT	many	TRBV6-2/TRBV6-3	TRBJ2-3	-
CSARDTTNEKLFF	TGCAGTGCTAGGGACACAACTAATGAAAAACTGTTTTTT	-	TRBV20-1	TRBJ1-4	-
CASGSVRETQYF	TGTGCCAGTGGATCCGTCCGGGAGACCCAGTACTTC	-	TRBV19	TRBJ2-5	-
CASMTGLDQPQHF	TGTGCCAGCATGACAGGTCTCGATCAGCCCCAGCATTTT	few	TRBV6-5	TRBJ1-5	-
CASSLQVNTEAFF	TGTGCCAGCAGCTTACAGGTGAACACTGAAGCTTTCTTT	many	TRBV7-9	TRBJ1-1	-
CSVGITGGPRTDTQYF	TGCAGTGTCGGAATCACGGGGGGCCCCCGTACAGATACGCAGTATTTT	-	TRBV20-1	TRBJ2-3	-
CASSQVEGTGFTGELFF	TGCGCCAGCAGCCAAGTGGAGGGGACGGGATTTACCGGGGAGCTGTTTTTT	few	TRBV4-3	TRBJ2-2	-
CASSAGFDRGGYTF	TGTGCCAGCAGTGCCGGATTTGACAGGGGTGGCTACACCTTC	few	TRBV6-4	TRBJ1-2	TRBD1
CSATLRGAYGYTF	TGCAGTGCTACCCTCCGGGGGGCCTATGGCTACACCTTC	few	TRBV20-1	TRBJ1-2	-